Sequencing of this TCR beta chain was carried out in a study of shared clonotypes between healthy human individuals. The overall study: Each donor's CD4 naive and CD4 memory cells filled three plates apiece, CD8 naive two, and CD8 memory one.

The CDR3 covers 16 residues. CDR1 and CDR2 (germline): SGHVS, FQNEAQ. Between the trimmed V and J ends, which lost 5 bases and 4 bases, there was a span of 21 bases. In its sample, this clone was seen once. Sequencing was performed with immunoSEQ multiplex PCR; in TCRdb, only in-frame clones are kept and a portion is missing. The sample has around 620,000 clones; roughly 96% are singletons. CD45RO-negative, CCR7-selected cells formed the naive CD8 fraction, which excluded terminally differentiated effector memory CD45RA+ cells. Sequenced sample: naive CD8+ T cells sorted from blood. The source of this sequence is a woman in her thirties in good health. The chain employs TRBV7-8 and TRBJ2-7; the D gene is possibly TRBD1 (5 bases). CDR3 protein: CASSHVVSGYWYEQYF. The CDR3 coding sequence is TGTGCCAGCAGCCATGTCGTCTCAGGGTATTGGTACGAGCAGTACTTC.